The next 9 T cell receptor beta chains were all read from a single sample in a study of Graves' ophthalmopathy and Graves' hyperthyroidism. Scientists amplified the TCR beta CDR3 regions from RNA transcripts. HTBI primers were employed in first-round RT-PCR, then a second-round multiplex PCR followed. One entry per CDR3 protein results from TCRdb running MiXCR on the multiplex PCR reads. In the table there are hundreds of thousands of distinct CDR3 sequences, roughly 20% of which are singletons. Sequencing was carried out using peripheral blood. Receptors were obtained from a young woman with stable Graves' hyperthyroidism.

This clonotype was counted at least ten times. The rearrangement links TRBV12-3 or TRBV12-4 to TRBJ2-5, with 7 bases identical to TRBD1. Trimming cost V 3 bases and J 5 bases; bases outside gene matches: 9. The CDR3 sequence is 15 residues long. The CDR3 DNA follows: TGTGCCAGCAGTTTTCGAGGGGGCGGTGAGGAGACCCAGTACTTC. Amino acid sequence: CASSFRGGGEETQYF.

This clonotype appeared many times. V is TRBV6-5 and J is TRBJ2-5; 10 nucleotides match TRBD1. CDR1 is MNHEY and CDR2 is SVGAGI in the germline V gene. Trimming at V came to 5 bases and at J to 7 bases, leaving 13 bases not matched to a gene. The CDR3 covers 16 residues. As DNA, the CDR3 is TGTGCCAGCAGTAGCCGGGACAGGGGAATTCTAGGGACCCAGTACTTC. It yields the protein CASSSRDRGILGTQYF.

Many counts were recorded for this clonotype. The chain is built from TRBV10-1 and TRBJ2-2, with D perhaps TRBD2 (5 bases). Per the germline V gene, CDR1 is WNHNN and CDR2 is SYGVQD (reference sequence). The CDR3 has 13 residues. V dropped 5 bases and J dropped 8 bases, with 12 bases sitting between them. CDR3 sequence (DNA): TGCGCCAGCAGTCTCGGGGATCCAGGGGAGCTGTTTTTT. Protein product: CASSLGDPGELFF.

The chain combines TRBV7-2 with TRBJ1-5; TRBD1 matches at 7 bases. J lost 4 bases, V lost 5 bases, and 5 bases had no gene match. Germline V lookup: CDR1 SGHTA, CDR2 FQGNSA. The length of the CDR3 is 14 residues. The CDR3 reads CASSMGQRNQPQHF. For the CDR3, the DNA is TGTGCCAGCAGCATGGGACAGAGAAATCAGCCCCAGCATTTT.

This chain uses TRBV2 with TRBJ2-6, with D possibly called TRBD1 or TRBD2 (5 bases each). With 3 bases removed from V and 0 bases from J, the gap between germline ends came to 15 bases. The CDR3 runs 18 residues. Germline V lookup: CDR1 SNHLY, CDR2 FYNNEI. Written as DNA, the CDR3 is TGTGCCAGCAGTGAGGGGCCGGGACGCCGCTCTGGGGCCAACGTCCTGACTTTC. This translates into CASSEGPGRRSGANVLTF.

This clonotype was counted at least ten times. The V call is TRBV6-5, the J call TRBJ1-5, with D maybe TRBD1 (5 bases). Trimming cost V 0 bases and J 3 bases, with 15 bases left between them. CDR3 size: 17 residues. Germline V gene data show CDR1 as MNHEY and CDR2 as SVGAGI. In DNA, the CDR3 is TGTGCCAGCAGTTACTCGAATTCAGGGACCAACAATCAGCCCCAGCATTTT. It specifies CASSYSNSGTNNQPQHF.

This chain joins TRBV7-3 and TRBJ1-3; 10 bases are shared with TRBD1. J was trimmed by 3 bases and V by 2 bases; bases with no gene match: 10. The CDR3 runs to 18 residues. Germline V gene data show CDR1 as SGHTA and CDR2 as FQGTGA. The CDR3 region has the DNA TGTGCCAGCAGCTTAGGGGGTCGGGGACAGGGGAATGGAAACACCATATATTTT. It is translated as CASSLGGRGQGNGNTIYF.

This clonotype was seen ten or more times. V usage is TRBV27 and J usage is TRBJ2-7, with D uncertain. CDR3 size: 12 residues. CDR1 is MNHEY, CDR2 SMNVEV, per germline (reference sequence). V shed 6 bases and J shed 2 bases, with 8 bases lying between them. The CDR3 loop is CASRSLAYEQYF. The CDR3 nucleotides read TGTGCCAGCAGATCCCTCGCCTACGAGCAGTACTTC.

This clonotype was recorded at least ten times. This chain links TRBV29-1 with TRBJ1-1, with D possibly TRBD1 on 5 matching bases. The CDR3 length is 14 residues. The V end lost 5 bases, the J end lost 10 bases, and 23 bases lay between the germline ends. Germline CDR1 SQVTM, CDR2 ANQGSEA. In DNA form, the CDR3 reads TGCAGCGTTCCCACCGGGGGAGCCCCATGGGGAGCTTTCTTT. It codes for CSVPTGGAPWGAFF. Full variable domain (missing parts from reference TRBV29-1 and TRBJ1-1): SAVISQKPSRDICQRGTSLTIQCQVDSQVTMMFWYRQQPGQSLTLIATANQGSEATYESGFVIDKFPISRPNLTFSTLTVSNMSPEDSSIYLCSVPTGGAPWGAFFGQGTRLTVV.